Sequencing of this T cell receptor beta chain was carried out in a study of tumor-infiltrating lymphocytes in primary liver carcinoma. Across the study: Spanning 4.2 to 10 cm, the tumors were T1-T3 N0M0. Study-level points and caveats: Blood trailed tumors significantly in top-250-clone fraction (p = 0.039). Samples, which were bulk and unsorted, did not allow CD4+ and CD8+ repertoires to be compared.

This clonotype was counted a few times. Antigen specificity is unknown. One end of the junction fails to match germline, which may point to a read error. The authors took blood RNA from unsorted whole blood and also extracted germline DNA. This CDR3 is 16 amino acids long. Constant-region priming of roughly 490 ng total RNA yielded TCR beta cDNA. Investigators got TCR beta libraries out of three nested multiplex PCR rounds, done with slightly modified ARM-PCR. Two initial PCR rounds of around 9 cycles each paired TRBV1-TRBV30 forward primers with a C-beta reverse primer. TCRdb independently ran MiXCR on the multiplex PCR reads; one entry per CDR3 protein. The data show about 310,000 distinct CDR3 sequences, over 55% seen once.

Material for sequencing was peripheral blood. This chain joins TRBV12-3 or TRBV12-4 and TRBJ2-1; TRBD2 matches at 9 bases. The TCR originated in a man between 40 and 49 years old with primary liver carcinoma and hepatitis B virus infection. This chain's CDR3 is CASRLAGDGPYNEQFF. CDR3 DNA: TGTGCCAGCAGGTTAGCGGGAGACGGCCCCTACAATGAGCAGTTCTTC.